This is a list of T cell receptor beta chains from one sample in a study of blood T cell repertoires in COVID-19. Profiled with immunoSEQ multiplex PCR; TCRdb holds only in-frame clones, not every one. The sample has more than 200,000 clones, less than 90% seen once. The specimen sequenced was peripheral blood. The receptors derive from a man aged 55 to 70 with acute or convalescent COVID-19. The CDR3 runs from the conserved cysteine through the conserved F or W. A D gene is named only where the DNA matches it firmly. Not all rows give a size; the values are once, few, many and, for expanded clones, a class.

J gene: TRBJ2-7
clone size: .
V gene: TRBV28
D gene: TRBD2
CDR3 DNA: TGTGCCAGCAGTCTAGCGGGATCGACCTACGAGCAGTACTTC
CDR3 protein: CASSLAGSTYEQYF

J gene: TRBJ2-7
clone size: .
V gene: TRBV13
D gene: TRBD1
CDR3 DNA: TGTGCCAGCAGCTTGGCAGGGGGATACGAGCAGTACTTC
CDR3 protein: CASSLAGGYEQYF

J gene: TRBJ2-5
clone size: .
V gene: TRBV3-1/TRBV3-2
D gene: .
CDR3 DNA: TGTGCCAGCAGCCAAGAGCGGCCTCAAGAGACCCAGTACTTC
CDR3 protein: CASSQERPQETQYF

J gene: TRBJ1-2
clone size: .
V gene: TRBV27
D gene: TRBD1
CDR3 DNA: TGTGCCAGCAGTTTATCGCCCGGACAGGTCTATGGCTACACCTTC
CDR3 protein: CASSLSPGQVYGYTF

J gene: TRBJ2-6
clone size: .
V gene: TRBV4-3
D gene: TRBD1
CDR3 DNA: TGCGCCAGCAGCCGAGGGACAGGGGGTCCGGCTGGGGCCAACGTCCTGACTTTC
CDR3 protein: CASSRGTGGPAGANVLTF

J gene: TRBJ1-1
clone size: .
V gene: TRBV25-1
D gene: TRBD1
CDR3 DNA: TGTGCCAGTATATCAGAAAGGACAGGGACGTGGGACACTGAAGCTTTCTTT
CDR3 protein: CASISERTGTWDTEAFF

J gene: TRBJ2-3
clone size: once
V gene: TRBV28
D gene: TRBD2
CDR3 DNA: TGTGCCAGCAGTGAACTAGCGCGACCTAGCACAGATACGCAGTATTTT
CDR3 protein: CASSELARPSTDTQYF

J gene: TRBJ2-1
clone size: .
V gene: TRBV24-1
D gene: TRBD1
CDR3 DNA: TGTGCCACCAGTGACCGCCGGGACAGGGCTAATGAGCAGTTCTTC
CDR3 protein: CATSDRRDRANEQFF

J gene: TRBJ1-2
clone size: .
V gene: TRBV28
D gene: TRBD1
CDR3 DNA: TGTGCCAGCAGTCCGGGACAGATCTATGGCTACACCTTC
CDR3 protein: CASSPGQIYGYTF

J gene: TRBJ1-2
clone size: .
V gene: TRBV28
D gene: .
CDR3 DNA: TGTGCCAGCCGAAATCCTGGGGGGTCAGGCGGCTACACCTTC
CDR3 protein: CASRNPGGSGGYTF

J gene: TRBJ1-1
clone size: few
V gene: TRBV6-5
D gene: TRBD1
CDR3 DNA: TGTGCCAGCAGTTTAGGACAGGGTTTTCCAGAAGCTTTCTTT
CDR3 protein: CASSLGQGFPEAFF

J gene: TRBJ1-1
clone size: once
V gene: TRBV20-1
D gene: .
CDR3 DNA: TGCAGTGCTAGAGATGCGAGCAGGGAACGATTT
CDR3 protein: CSARDASRERF

J gene: TRBJ1-1
clone size: .
V gene: TRBV18
D gene: .
CDR3 DNA: TGTGCCAGCTCACCAAGCAGAGGCGTTGAAGCTTTCTTT
CDR3 protein: CASSPSRGVEAFF

J gene: TRBJ2-7
clone size: .
V gene: TRBV19
D gene: TRBD1
CDR3 DNA: TGTGCCAGTAGTATAGGTTTTGCAGGGGGCCCCTCCGAGCAGTACTTC
CDR3 protein: CASSIGFAGGPSEQYF

J gene: TRBJ1-5
clone size: .
V gene: TRBV28
D gene: TRBD1
CDR3 DNA: TGTGCCAGCAGGGCCGGGACAGTCAATCAGCCCCAGCATTTT
CDR3 protein: CASRAGTVNQPQHF

J gene: TRBJ2-1
clone size: .
V gene: TRBV5-4
D gene: TRBD2
CDR3 DNA: TGTGCCAGCAGCTTGGTGGGGGGGGTGTACAATGAGCAGTTCTTC
CDR3 protein: CASSLVGGVYNEQFF

J gene: TRBJ1-2
clone size: .
V gene: TRBV9
D gene: .
CDR3 DNA: TGTGCCAGCAGCGTAGTGGGCAGTAACTATGGCTACACCTTC
CDR3 protein: CASSVVGSNYGYTF

J gene: TRBJ2-5
clone size: .
V gene: TRBV30
D gene: .
CDR3 DNA: TGTGCCTGGAGGTCTTTACCCGAGGCCCAGTACTTC
CDR3 protein: CAWRSLPEAQYF

J gene: TRBJ2-7
clone size: .
V gene: TRBV3-1/TRBV3-2
D gene: .
CDR3 DNA: TGTGCCAGCAGCCAAGGGCTAGCAGGAAGATACGAGCAGTACTTC
CDR3 protein: CASSQGLAGRYEQYF

J gene: TRBJ2-7
clone size: .
V gene: TRBV7-9
D gene: .
CDR3 DNA: TGTGCCAGCAGCAAATACAACGACGAGCAGTACTTC
CDR3 protein: CASSKYNDEQYF

J gene: TRBJ2-1
clone size: .
V gene: TRBV4-1
D gene: TRBD2
CDR3 DNA: TGCGCCAGCAGCCTAGCGGGGGGGCCCGATGAGCAGTTCTTC
CDR3 protein: CASSLAGGPDEQFF

J gene: TRBJ2-2
clone size: .
V gene: TRBV21-1
D gene: .
CDR3 DNA: TGTGCCAGCAGCAAAGTGGGCCGGGACAGGGGTTCCACCGGGGAGCTGTTTTTT
CDR3 protein: CASSKVGRDRGSTGELFF

J gene: TRBJ2-3
clone size: .
V gene: TRBV3-1/TRBV3-2
D gene: .
CDR3 DNA: TGTGCCAGCAGCCTAAGGGGTAGCACAGATACGCAGTATTTT
CDR3 protein: CASSLRGSTDTQYF

J gene: TRBJ1-2
clone size: .
V gene: TRBV10-3
D gene: .
CDR3 DNA: TGTGCCACCTCTCCGGGGACAACCAACTATGGCTACACCTTC
CDR3 protein: CATSPGTTNYGYTF

J gene: TRBJ2-5
clone size: .
V gene: TRBV4-2
D gene: .
CDR3 DNA: TGTGCCAGCAGCCAAGATTGGGGCCCTACTCAAGAGACCCAGTACTTC
CDR3 protein: CASSQDWGPTQETQYF

J gene: TRBJ2-7
clone size: .
V gene: TRBV28
D gene: TRBD1
CDR3 DNA: TGTGCCAGCACCCCGGGACAGTCCTACGAGCAGTACTTC
CDR3 protein: CASTPGQSYEQYF

J gene: TRBJ1-1
clone size: .
V gene: TRBV15
D gene: TRBD1
CDR3 DNA: TGTGCCACCAGCAGACCCTCACAGGGGGTCACTGAAGCTTTCTTT
CDR3 protein: CATSRPSQGVTEAFF

J gene: TRBJ2-7
clone size: .
V gene: TRBV7-8
D gene: .
CDR3 DNA: TGTGCCAGCAGCCCTAGCGTATGGGGAAACTACGAGCAGTACTTC
CDR3 protein: CASSPSVWGNYEQYF

J gene: TRBJ2-7
clone size: many
V gene: TRBV27
D gene: TRBD2
CDR3 DNA: TGTGCCAGCAGTTGGCTAGCGGGGAACTACGAGCAGTACTTC
CDR3 protein: CASSWLAGNYEQYF

J gene: TRBJ2-2
clone size: few
V gene: TRBV6-2/TRBV6-3
D gene: .
CDR3 DNA: TGTGCCAGCAGCCCCCCAGGGTCCAGGGGTCGGACCGGGGAGCTGTTTTTT
CDR3 protein: CASSPPGSRGRTGELFF

J gene: TRBJ2-7
clone size: once
V gene: TRBV29-1
D gene: .
CDR3 DNA: TGCAGCGTTGAAGATCAGGCAGGTAGGCAGTACTTC
CDR3 protein: CSVEDQAGRQYF

J gene: TRBJ1-6
clone size: .
V gene: TRBV5-6
D gene: .
CDR3 DNA: TGTGCCAGCACCACCCGGGAAGGGGGTTCACCCCTCCACTTT
CDR3 protein: CASTTREGGSPLHF

J gene: TRBJ2-5
clone size: .
V gene: TRBV7-3
D gene: TRBD2
CDR3 DNA: TGTGCCAGCAGCGCCGCACTAGCGGGAGAGACCCAGTACTTC
CDR3 protein: CASSAALAGETQYF

J gene: TRBJ1-1
clone size: .
V gene: TRBV20-1
D gene: .
CDR3 DNA: TGCAGTGGCAGTAACACTGAAGCTTTCTTT
CDR3 protein: CSGSNTEAFF

J gene: TRBJ2-5
clone size: .
V gene: TRBV5-1
D gene: .
CDR3 DNA: TGCGCCAGCAGCTTGGGACTGAGAAAACAAGAGACCCAGTACTTC
CDR3 protein: CASSLGLRKQETQYF

J gene: TRBJ2-1
clone size: .
V gene: TRBV29-1
D gene: .
CDR3 DNA: TGCAGCGTTGAGGTGTTAGGGGGGGGCCAGCGCAATGAGCAGTTCTTC
CDR3 protein: CSVEVLGGGQRNEQFF

J gene: TRBJ2-4
clone size: once
V gene: TRBV3-1/TRBV3-2
D gene: .
CDR3 DNA: TGTGCCAGCAGCCAAGATAGCAGGGCGGCGTACTTC
CDR3 protein: CASSQDSRAAYF

J gene: TRBJ2-7
clone size: .
V gene: TRBV6-1
D gene: .
CDR3 DNA: TGTGCCAGCAGTGAAGATCTCCAGATCTACGAGCAGTACTTC
CDR3 protein: CASSEDLQIYEQYF

J gene: TRBJ2-7
clone size: .
V gene: TRBV2
D gene: TRBD1
CDR3 DNA: TGTGCCAGCAGCTGGGGACAGTTCTCCTACGAGCAGTACTTC
CDR3 protein: CASSWGQFSYEQYF

J gene: TRBJ1-4
clone size: .
V gene: TRBV27
D gene: TRBD1
CDR3 DNA: TGTGCCAGCAGTTCGGGGCCAGGGGGTATCGAAAAACTGTTTTTT
CDR3 protein: CASSSGPGGIEKLFF

J gene: TRBJ1-2
clone size: .
V gene: TRBV25-1
D gene: TRBD1
CDR3 DNA: TGTGCCAGCAGAAGGGACAGCTATGGCTACACCTTC
CDR3 protein: CASRRDSYGYTF

J gene: TRBJ2-3
clone size: once
V gene: TRBV7-2
D gene: TRBD2
CDR3 DNA: TGTGCCAGCAGCCGCGCGGGACTAGCGGGAGGGCGATCAGATACGCAGTATTTT
CDR3 protein: CASSRAGLAGGRSDTQYF

J gene: TRBJ1-2
clone size: .
V gene: TRBV28
D gene: .
CDR3 DNA: TGTGCCAGCACCCTAGGGGGATACTATGGCTACACCTTC
CDR3 protein: CASTLGGYYGYTF

J gene: TRBJ2-5
clone size: .
V gene: TRBV7-2
D gene: TRBD2
CDR3 DNA: TGTGCCAGCAGGGGACTAGCGGGGGGAGTCAGAGGCGAGACCCAGTACTTC
CDR3 protein: CASRGLAGGVRGETQYF

J gene: TRBJ1-4
clone size: once
V gene: TRBV4-2
D gene: .
CDR3 DNA: TGTGCCAGCAGCCAAGAAGCGGAAAAACTGTTTTTT
CDR3 protein: CASSQEAEKLFF

J gene: TRBJ2-3
clone size: .
V gene: TRBV9
D gene: .
CDR3 DNA: TGTGCCAGCAGCGAGGCTGGGGCAATGGATACGCAGTATTTT
CDR3 protein: CASSEAGAMDTQYF

J gene: TRBJ1-1
clone size: .
V gene: TRBV12-3/TRBV12-4
D gene: .
CDR3 DNA: TGTGCCAGCAGCCCAGTCGCGGGAGGTGCGGCTTTCTTT
CDR3 protein: CASSPVAGGAAFF

J gene: TRBJ1-3
clone size: .
V gene: TRBV6-5
D gene: TRBD1
CDR3 DNA: TGTGCCAGCAGTTTCAAACCAGGGGGCACCATATATTTT
CDR3 protein: CASSFKPGGTIYF

J gene: TRBJ1-4
clone size: .
V gene: TRBV18
D gene: .
CDR3 DNA: TGTGCCAGCTCACCTTATGGGGGGAATGAAAAACTGTTTTTT
CDR3 protein: CASSPYGGNEKLFF

J gene: TRBJ2-6
clone size: once
V gene: TRBV2
D gene: .
CDR3 DNA: TGTGCCAGCAGTGCGGCTGGGGCCAACGTCCTGACTTTC
CDR3 protein: CASSAAGANVLTF

J gene: TRBJ1-1
clone size: .
V gene: TRBV10-3
D gene: .
CDR3 DNA: TGTGCCATCAGTGAGCACCCTGAGCGGCGCGGGAACACTGAAGCTTTCTTT
CDR3 protein: CAISEHPERRGNTEAFF

J gene: TRBJ2-7
clone size: .
V gene: TRBV9
D gene: .
CDR3 DNA: TGTGCCAGCAGCGTAGGAGGAGGGTGGGGCGAGCAGTACTTC
CDR3 protein: CASSVGGGWGEQYF

J gene: TRBJ1-1
clone size: once
V gene: TRBV28
D gene: .
CDR3 DNA: TGTGCCAGCAGTACACAGGGCGTTGGAGCTTTCTTT
CDR3 protein: CASSTQGVGAFF

J gene: TRBJ2-3
clone size: .
V gene: TRBV9
D gene: .
CDR3 DNA: TGTGCCAGCAGCGTAGGCGACACCACAGATACGCAGTATTTT
CDR3 protein: CASSVGDTTDTQYF

J gene: TRBJ2-4
clone size: .
V gene: TRBV4-1
D gene: TRBD2
CDR3 DNA: TGCGCCAGCAGCCAAGAGCCCCCCCTAGCGGGGGCCAAAAACATTCAGTACTTC
CDR3 protein: CASSQEPPLAGAKNIQYF

J gene: TRBJ2-2
clone size: .
V gene: TRBV10-3
D gene: TRBD2
CDR3 DNA: TGTGCCATCAAGACTAGCGGCGGGAACACCGGGGAGCTGTTTTTT
CDR3 protein: CAIKTSGGNTGELFF

J gene: TRBJ1-3
clone size: .
V gene: TRBV6-5
D gene: TRBD1
CDR3 DNA: TGTGCCAGCAGGGACAGGGCGAACTCTGGAAACACCATATATTTT
CDR3 protein: CASRDRANSGNTIYF

J gene: TRBJ2-2
clone size: .
V gene: TRBV7-2
D gene: TRBD1
CDR3 DNA: TGTGCCAGCAGCCCGGCACAGGGGGCTGCCGGGGAGCTGTTTTTT
CDR3 protein: CASSPAQGAAGELFF

J gene: TRBJ1-5
clone size: .
V gene: TRBV10-3
D gene: .
CDR3 DNA: TGTGCCATCAGGTCGGGAGAATATAGCAATCAGCCCCAGCATTTT
CDR3 protein: CAIRSGEYSNQPQHF

J gene: TRBJ1-2
clone size: once
V gene: TRBV5-1
D gene: TRBD1
CDR3 DNA: TGCGCCAGCAGCTTGTCAGGACAGGGGATGGCTGGCTACACCTTC
CDR3 protein: CASSLSGQGMAGYTF